The following is a TCR beta chain sequence with its context. The record originates from a study of cytomegalovirus exposure and HLA in healthy donors. Study background: Samples from HLA-typed donors yielded about 85 million unique TCRs in an early data release.

A multiplex PCR was run with 60 Vbeta primers and 13 Jbeta primers. Original analysis: Approximately 11 million of about 80 million unique TCR beta chains were shared, per a later count. Sequencing was performed with immunoSEQ multiplex PCR; in TCRdb, only in-frame clones are kept and a portion is missing. V and J calls and clone size follow that table, whereas D and trimming were derived from the DNA. The sample has more than 150,000 clones, about 88% seen once. With 5 bases removed from V and 8 bases from J, the gap between germline ends came to 21 bases. This CDR3 comprises 15 residues. Germline CDR1 reads SEHNR; CDR2 reads FQNEAQ (reference sequence).

Sequencing was carried out using PBMCs. The receptor was derived from a woman under 30 in good health and CMV-seronegative. The chain carries TRBV7-9 and TRBJ1-2, with a tentative D call TRBD1 (5 bases). CDR3 bases: TGTGCCAGCAGCCTCACCATGACAGCGAATAAGGGCTACACCTTC. Its protein is CASSLTMTANKGYTF.